These 30 T cell receptor beta chains came from one sample sequenced in a study of blood T cell repertoires in COVID-19 (dated by TCRdb to the early 2020s). Preparation of the library involved the immunoSEQ multiplex PCR assay. In TCRdb, the immuneACCESS table is reduced to in-frame sequences with V and J assigned. These tables do not hold every clone; where another copy was compared, an unresolved V gene accounts for under half, and the others remain unexplained. For this sample there are around 130,000 clones; roughly 83% appear just once. The ten largest clones take up about 1.5% of the sample. Material: peripheral blood. These receptors were taken from a man aged 55 to 70 with acute or convalescent COVID-19.

Here the CDR3 reads CASRGQGDYEQYF. CDR3 nucleotides: TGTGCCAGCAGGGGACAGGGGGACTACGAGCAGTACTTC. V usage is TRBV7-9 and J usage is TRBJ2-7; 11 bases fit TRBD1. CDR1 is SEHNR, CDR2 FQNEAQ, per germline (reference sequence). J was trimmed by 3 bases and V by 6 bases; bases with no gene match: 1. The CDR3 is 13 residues long.

V usage is TRBV11-2 and J usage is TRBJ2-2; 10 bases agree with TRBD1. V lost 1 base, J lost 2 bases, and 1 base stayed unmatched. Germline CDR1 and CDR2: SGHAT and FQNNGV. The CDR3 contains 16 residues. Written as DNA, the CDR3 is TGTGCCAGCAGCTTAGGACAGGGGGCAAACACCGGGGAGCTGTTTTTT. Translation gives CASSLGQGANTGELFF.

This chain links TRBV2 with TRBJ2-3; 14 bases match TRBD2. The CDR3 covers 18 residues. The germline CDR1 and CDR2 sequences are SNHLY and FYNNEI. Germline trimming cut 5 bases from V and 2 bases from J; bases unmatched to any gene: 9. CDR3 nucleotides: TGTGCCAGCAGTACTCCGGGACTAGCGGGGGCCACCACAGATACGCAGTATTTT. It yields the protein CASSTPGLAGATTDTQYF.

The genes are TRBV24-1 and TRBJ2-1, with 8 bases matching TRBD1. The CDR3 consists of 12 residues. Trimming removed 3 bases from V and 14 bases from J; junction bases left unmatched: 5. From germline, CDR1 is KGHDR and CDR2 SFDVKD. The CDR3 reads CATSDVDRGEFF. The CDR3 DNA sequence: TGTGCCACCAGTGATGTTGACAGGGGTGAGTTCTTC.

This clone has more than one count but fewer than ten. CDR3 sequence reads: CASSLVQGVEQYF. CDR3 DNA: TGCGCCAGCAGCTTGGTTCAGGGTGTTGAGCAGTACTTC. The V gene is TRBV5-1, the J gene TRBJ2-7; tentative D call: TRBD1 (5 bases). V dropped 0 bases and J dropped 7 bases, with 11 bases sitting between them. Germline V gene lookup returns CDR1 SGHRS and CDR2 YFSETQ. This CDR3 is built from 13 residues.

Details on this clone: Other DNA sequences in this specimen translate into the identical CDR3. V gene TRBV27 combines with J gene TRBJ2-2; possibly TRBD1 for D (5 bases). CDR1 is MNHEY and CDR2 is SMNVEV in the germline V gene (reference sequence). This CDR3 has 16 residues. Trimming left V 5 bases short and J 5 bases short, with 18 bases between. This CDR3 reads CASSPPQGLGTGELFF. In nucleotides, the CDR3 is TGTGCCAGCAGTCCGCCCCAGGGTCTGGGGACCGGGGAGCTGTTTTTT.

This clone appeared a single time. The chain carries TRBV28 and TRBJ2-7, with TRBD2 matching over 10 bases. The CDR3 has 18 amino acids. Germline V lookup: CDR1 MDHEN, CDR2 SYDVKM. V lost 1 base to trimming and J lost 3 bases; unmatched junction nucleotides: 12. CDR3 loop: CASSLFRGGPSGGYEQYF. Written as DNA, the CDR3 is TGTGCCAGCAGTTTATTCCGGGGAGGGCCTAGCGGGGGCTACGAGCAGTACTTC.

V gene TRBV9 combines with J gene TRBJ1-2, with D possibly matching TRBD1 (5 bases). Germline values: CDR1 SGDLS, CDR2 YYNGEE. V was cut by 3 bases and J by 7 bases, with 19 bases left in between. CDR3 length: 15 amino acids. The CDR3 DNA follows: TGTGCCAGCAGCGCGGAAGGGGCAGTCGGCGGTGGCTACACCTTC. This sequence encodes CASSAEGAVGGGYTF.

In its sample, this clone was seen once. The J gene is TRBJ1-2, the V gene TRBV18, with D unresolved. Deletions cut 2 bases from V and 0 bases from J, with 7 bases between. The CDR3 extends over 14 amino acids. Germline values: CDR1 KGHSH, CDR2 LQKENI. In DNA, the CDR3 is TGTGCCAGCTCACCAACGGTAGCTAACTATGGCTACACCTTC. Translated, it gives CASSPTVANYGYTF. Drawing the rest from reference TRBV18 and TRBJ1-2, the complete variable domain is NAGVMQNPRHLVRRRGQEARLRCSPMKGHSHVYWYRQLPEEGLKFMVYLQKENIIDESGMPKERFSAEFPKEGPSILRIQQVVRGDSAAYFCASSPTVANYGYTFGSGTRLTVV.

The chain has TRBV3-1 (or the pseudogene TRBV3-2) and TRBJ1-4; the D is unclear. Trimming left V 3 bases short and J 3 bases short, with 14 bases between. Germline V CDR1 and CDR2: LGHDT, YNNKEL (reference sequence). This CDR3 is 16 amino acids long. DNA of the CDR3: TGTGCCAGCAGCCAGAGCGGGAGAGGCTCTAATGAAAAACTGTTTTTT. This codes for CASSQSGRGSNEKLFF.

The V and J genes are TRBV11-3 and TRBJ2-5; 9 nucleotides align to TRBD1. There are 15 residues in the CDR3. Germline trimming cut 3 bases from V and 4 bases from J; bases unmatched to any gene: 6. Germline V gives CDR1 SGHNT, CDR2 YENEEA. CDR3 residues: CASSFTGGAGETQYF. The CDR3 bases are TGTGCCAGCAGCTTTACAGGGGGCGCGGGAGAGACCCAGTACTTC.

The chain carries TRBV5-4 and TRBJ2-2, with 10 bases matching TRBD1. CDR3 size: 14 residues. The germline gives CDR1 SGHNT, CDR2 YYREEE (reference sequence). V lost 4 bases and J lost 8; bases outside the gene matches: 5. CDR3 bases: TGTGCCAGCAGCACTGGGACAGGGGCTGGGGAGCTGTTTTTT. Translated: CASSTGTGAGELFF.

A single count supports this clone. The V gene is TRBV27, the J gene TRBJ2-1; perhaps TRBD1 as D (6 bases). Germline V CDR1 and CDR2: MNHEY, SMNVEV (reference sequence). The CDR3 is made up of 12 amino acids. Trimming stripped 7 bases from V and 14 bases from J, with 18 bases between. CDR3 region: CASTNFGGSKFF. The CDR3 DNA reads TGTGCCAGCACTAACTTTGGGGGCTCGAAGTTCTTC.

V and J are TRBV19 and TRBJ1-1; TRBD1 matches 7 bases. V lost 0 bases and J lost 6; bases outside the gene matches: 7. Germline lookup yields CDR1 LNHDA and CDR2 SQIVND (reference sequence). The CDR3 is 15 residues long. CDR3 nucleotides: TGTGCCAGTAGTATAGAATACAGGGGTCCCCCTGAAGCTTTCTTT. This encodes CASSIEYRGPPEAFF. Combining the CDR3 with reference TRBV19 and TRBJ1-1 gives the whole variable domain DGGITQSPKYLFRKEGQNVTLSCEQNLNHDAMYWYRQDPGQGLRLIYYSQIVNDFQKGDIAEGYSVSREKKESFPLTVTSAQKNPTAFYLCASSIEYRGPPEAFFGQGTRLTVV.

This clone was observed a single time. The chain employs TRBV19 and TRBJ2-2, with D perhaps TRBD1 (5 bases). The CDR3 totals 14 residues. Germline CDR1 is LNHDA and CDR2 is SQIVND (reference sequence). V lost 2 bases to trimming and J lost 6 bases, with 10 bases between them. CDR3 in amino acids: CASSIIMGPGELFF. CDR3 DNA: TGTGCCAGTAGTATAATTATGGGGCCCGGGGAGCTGTTTTTT.

The chain couples TRBV6-5 to TRBJ1-1, with 7 nucleotides matching TRBD1. The junction had 6 bases not matched to a gene; V was cut back by 7 bases and J by 1 base. Per germline, CDR1 MNHEY and CDR2 SVGAGI. The CDR3 loop spans 14 amino acids. The DNA of the CDR3 is TGTGCCAGCACCGACAGGGTGGGGAACACTGAAGCTTTCTTT. It specifies CASTDRVGNTEAFF.

The chain has TRBV7-9 and TRBJ1-2; 7 bases map to TRBD1. V was pared by 4 bases and J by 4 bases, with 3 bases of the junction left unmatched. The germline gives CDR1 SEHNR, CDR2 FQNEAQ (reference sequence). The CDR3 runs 13 residues. The CDR3, as DNA: TGTGCCAGCAGCTCGACAGGGTTCTATGGCTACACCTTC. It encodes CASSSTGFYGYTF.

The rearrangement links TRBV6-1 to TRBJ1-1; the D gene is possibly TRBD1 (6 bases). The CDR3 has 19 amino acids. Germline loops: CDR1 MNHNS, CDR2 SASEGT. V lost 0 bases to trimming and J lost 0 bases, with 20 bases between them. The DNA of the CDR3 is TGTGCCAGCAGTGAAGCGGGACGTGTTCTGGACAGACTGAACACTGAAGCTTTCTTT. Protein: CASSEAGRVLDRLNTEAFF.

V gene TRBV7-2 combines with J gene TRBJ2-1; 7 bases align to TRBD2. V shed 5 bases and J 10 bases; nucleotides not matched to a gene: 11. The CDR3 is 14 amino acids. From germline, CDR1 is SGHTA and CDR2 FQGNSA. Written as DNA, the CDR3 is TGTGCCAGCAGCCCTAGCGGACCCGCGGGGGAGCAGTTCTTC. Protein: CASSPSGPAGEQFF.

J is TRBJ2-7 and V is TRBV5-5; 7 nucleotides agree with TRBD1. This CDR3 contains 16 residues. The germline V gene encodes CDR1 SGHKS and CDR2 YYEKEE (reference sequence). Trimming removed 0 bases from V and 1 base from J; junction bases left unmatched: 7. CDR3 bases: TGTGCCAGCAGCTTGGGGCGTAGACAGGGATCCTACGAGCAGTACTTC. Its protein product is CASSLGRRQGSYEQYF.

The chain carries TRBV11-2 and TRBJ2-1; no reliable D call. This CDR3 region has 16 residues. Per the germline V gene, CDR1 is SGHAT and CDR2 is FQNNGV. V was shortened by 0 bases and J by 2 bases, with 11 bases between the two germline ends. This CDR3 reads CASSLDVTVPYNEQFF. The CDR3 bases are TGTGCCAGCAGCTTAGATGTAACGGTTCCCTACAATGAGCAGTTCTTC.

The chain carries TRBV7-3 and TRBJ1-1; D may be TRBD1 (5 bases). The V gene lost 2 bases and the J gene lost 1 base, with 11 bases spanning the gap. This CDR3 spans 15 amino acids. The germline gives CDR1 SGHTA, CDR2 FQGTGA. The CDR3 sequence is CASSLDSMTNTEAFF. For the CDR3, the DNA is TGTGCCAGCAGCTTAGACAGTATGACGAACACTGAAGCTTTCTTT.

The chain is built from TRBV30 and TRBJ2-1; D may be TRBD1 (5 bases). This CDR3 has 15 amino acids. V was shortened by 0 bases and J by 1 base, with 10 bases between the two germline ends. The V gene's germline CDR1 is GTSNPN and CDR2 SVGIG (reference sequence). The CDR3: CAWSVRGPSYNEQFF. CDR3 bases: TGTGCCTGGAGTGTAAGGGGTCCTTCCTACAATGAGCAGTTCTTC.

The chain joins TRBV30 to TRBJ2-1, with D possibly matching TRBD2 (6 bases). V was cut by 0 bases and J by 8 bases, with 29 bases left in between. Germline CDR1 reads GTSNPN; CDR2 reads SVGIG (reference sequence). The CDR3 sequence is 19 residues long. CDR3 sequence: CAWSVGWFAAGLTRHEQFF. The CDR3 bases are TGTGCCTGGAGTGTAGGTTGGTTTGCAGCGGGTCTGACACGCCATGAGCAGTTCTTC.

The chain uses TRBV7-2 and TRBJ2-7; perhaps TRBD2 as D (5 bases). The CDR3 totals 14 residues. With 1 base removed from V and 3 bases from J, the gap between germline ends came to 10 bases. Germline V CDR1 and CDR2: SGHTA, FQGNSA. The CDR3 spells CASSLVLEGYEQYF. The DNA of the CDR3 is TGTGCCAGCAGCTTAGTACTAGAGGGCTACGAGCAGTACTTC. The whole variable domain, filled in from reference TRBV7-2 and TRBJ2-7, reads GAGVSQSPSNKVTEKGKDVELRCDPISGHTALYWYRQSLGQGLEFLIYFQGNSAPDKSGLPSDRFSAERTGGSVSTLTIQRTQQEDSAVYLCASSLVLEGYEQYFGPGTRLTVT.

This clone was detected a few times. The chain is built from TRBV29-1 and TRBJ2-1; 13 positions agree with TRBD2. This CDR3 spans 14 amino acids. The V gene end was trimmed by 7 bases and the J gene end by 5 bases; junction bases not matched to a gene: 5. Germline CDR1 and CDR2: SQVTM and ANQGSEA. The CDR3, as DNA: TGCAGCGGTGGGACTAGCGGGGTCAACAATGAGCAGTTCTTC. It yields the protein CSGGTSGVNNEQFF.

This chain uses TRBV19 with TRBJ2-3; TRBD2 matches 8 bases. The CDR3 is 16 amino acids. V was pared by 4 bases and J by 4 bases, with 10 bases of the junction left unmatched. Germline V gives CDR1 LNHDA, CDR2 SQIVND (reference sequence). CDR3 sequence reads: CASSTSAGGGADTQYF. For the CDR3, the DNA is TGTGCCAGTAGTACCTCTGCGGGAGGAGGGGCAGATACGCAGTATTTT.

The gene calls are TRBV27 and TRBJ2-1; 8 bases fit TRBD1. The V gene's germline CDR1 is MNHEY and CDR2 SMNVEV (reference sequence). Trimming cost V 5 bases and J 7 bases; bases outside gene matches: 13. CDR3 length: 16 amino acids. The CDR3 bases are TGTGCCAGCAGTCTTCCCTTTCCGGACAGGGTGAATGAGCAGTTCTTC. Translation gives CASSLPFPDRVNEQFF.

The chain is built from TRBV5-8 and TRBJ1-6, with D possibly TRBD1 on 5 matching bases. Germline CDR1 reads SGHTS; CDR2 reads YDEGEE. The CDR3 consists of 15 residues. V was cut by 4 bases and J by 6 bases, with 14 bases left in between. The CDR3 reads CASSPGRASNSPLHF. CDR3 DNA: TGTGCCAGCAGCCCGGGCAGGGCGAGTAATTCACCCCTCCACTTT.

The chain carries TRBV27 and TRBJ2-1; TRBD2 matches 7 bases. The V and J ends lost 4 bases and 6 bases, in that order; junction bases with no gene match: 6. This CDR3 contains 14 residues. Germline CDR1 and CDR2: MNHEY and SMNVEV (reference sequence). This CDR3 reads CASSWGGFSNEQFF. The CDR3 coding sequence is TGTGCCAGCAGTTGGGGGGGTTTCTCCAATGAGCAGTTCTTC.